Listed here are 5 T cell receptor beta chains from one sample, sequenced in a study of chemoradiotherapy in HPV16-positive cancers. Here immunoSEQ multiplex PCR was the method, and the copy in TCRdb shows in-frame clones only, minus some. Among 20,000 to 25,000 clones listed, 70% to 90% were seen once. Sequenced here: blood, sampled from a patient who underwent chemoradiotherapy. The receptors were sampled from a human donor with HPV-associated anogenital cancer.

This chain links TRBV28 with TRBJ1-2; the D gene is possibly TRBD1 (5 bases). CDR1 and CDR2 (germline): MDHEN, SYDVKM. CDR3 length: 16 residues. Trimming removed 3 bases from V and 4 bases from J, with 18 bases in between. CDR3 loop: CASSLGRGLMIYGYTF. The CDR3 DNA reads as TGTGCCAGCAGTTTGGGGAGGGGCCTGATGATCTATGGCTACACCTTC.

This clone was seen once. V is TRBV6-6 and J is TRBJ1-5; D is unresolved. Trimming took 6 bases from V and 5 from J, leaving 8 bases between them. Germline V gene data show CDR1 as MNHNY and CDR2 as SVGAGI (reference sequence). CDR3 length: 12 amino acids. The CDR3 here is CASSQNDQPQHF. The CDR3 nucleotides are TGTGCCAGCAGCCAAAACGATCAGCCCCAGCATTTT.

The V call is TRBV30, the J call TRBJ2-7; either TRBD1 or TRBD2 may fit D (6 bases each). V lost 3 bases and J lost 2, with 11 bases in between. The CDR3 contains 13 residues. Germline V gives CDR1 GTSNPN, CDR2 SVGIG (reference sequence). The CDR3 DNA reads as TGTGCCTGGAGCGGGGGCCGAACCTACGAGCAGTACTTC. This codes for CAWSGGRTYEQYF.

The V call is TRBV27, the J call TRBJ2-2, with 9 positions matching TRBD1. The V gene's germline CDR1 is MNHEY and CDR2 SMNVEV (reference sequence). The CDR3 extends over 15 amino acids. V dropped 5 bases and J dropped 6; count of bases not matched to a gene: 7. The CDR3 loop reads CASSPHRGRAGELFF. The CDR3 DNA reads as TGTGCCAGCAGTCCTCACAGGGGGCGCGCCGGGGAGCTGTTTTTT.

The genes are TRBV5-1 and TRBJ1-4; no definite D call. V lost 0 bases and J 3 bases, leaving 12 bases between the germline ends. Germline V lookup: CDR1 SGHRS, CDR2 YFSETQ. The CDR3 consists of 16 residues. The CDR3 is CASSLEGKGANEKLFF. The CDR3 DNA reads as TGCGCCAGCAGCTTGGAAGGAAAAGGAGCTAATGAAAAACTGTTTTTT.